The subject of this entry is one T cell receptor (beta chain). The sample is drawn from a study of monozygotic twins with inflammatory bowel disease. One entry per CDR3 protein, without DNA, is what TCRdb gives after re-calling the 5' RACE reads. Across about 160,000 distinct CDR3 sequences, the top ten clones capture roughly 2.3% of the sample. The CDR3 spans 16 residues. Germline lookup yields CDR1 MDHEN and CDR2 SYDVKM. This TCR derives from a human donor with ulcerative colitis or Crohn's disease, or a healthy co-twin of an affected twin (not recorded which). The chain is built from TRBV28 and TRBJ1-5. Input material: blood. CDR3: CASSLPGRDSNQPQHF.